This T cell receptor beta chain was recorded in a study of blood T cells in healthy people across ages. A second PCR of roughly 6 to 12 cycles used a sample-barcoded 5' primer and a J-beta primer mix. With 12 random nucleotides, a template-switch adaptor tagged each individual cDNA molecule. A single record per CDR3 protein comes from TCRdb applying MiXCR to the 5' RACE reads. The sample records 850,000 to 1,100,000 distinct CDR3 sequences, 35% to 45% being singletons. The CDR3 is 13 amino acids. Germline CDR1 and CDR2: SGHTA and FQGNSA. Trimming left V 7 bases short and J 3 bases short, with 13 bases between.

The sequence derives from a man aged 18 to 30 in good health. The chain has TRBV7-2 and TRBJ2-7; D may be TRBD1 (6 bases). The source material was blood. The CDR3 here is CASTPDRSYEQYF. The CDR3 nucleotides are TGTGCCAGCACCCCAGACAGGAGCTACGAGCAGTACTTC. The whole variable domain, remainder taken from reference TRBV7-2 and TRBJ2-7, is GAGVSQSPSNKVTEKGKDVELRCDPISGHTALYWYRQSLGQGLEFLIYFQGNSAPDKSGLPSDRFSAERTGGSVSTLTIQRTQQEDSAVYLCASTPDRSYEQYFGPGTRLTVT.